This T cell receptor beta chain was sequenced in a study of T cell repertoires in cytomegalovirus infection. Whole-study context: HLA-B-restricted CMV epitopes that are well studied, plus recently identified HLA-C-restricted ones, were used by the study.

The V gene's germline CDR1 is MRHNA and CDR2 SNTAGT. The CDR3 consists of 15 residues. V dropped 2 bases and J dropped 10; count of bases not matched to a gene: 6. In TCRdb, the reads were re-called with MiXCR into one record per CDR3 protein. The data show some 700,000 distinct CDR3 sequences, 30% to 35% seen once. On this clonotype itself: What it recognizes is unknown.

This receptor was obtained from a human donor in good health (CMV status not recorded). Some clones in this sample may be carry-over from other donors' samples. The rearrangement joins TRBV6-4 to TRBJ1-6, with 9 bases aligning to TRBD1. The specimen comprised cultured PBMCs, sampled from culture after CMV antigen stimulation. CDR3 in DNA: TGTGCCAGCAGTGACCTAGGACAGGGGCAATCACCCCTCCACTTT. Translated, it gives CASSDLGQGQSPLHF.